These T cell receptor beta chains were read from a single sample in a study of T cells in Graves' hyperthyroidism and ophthalmopathy. TCRdb independently ran MiXCR on the multiplex PCR reads; one entry per CDR3 protein. The data contain around 350,000 distinct CDR3 sequences, around 15% of them seen just once; the ten biggest clones take up approximately 19%. What was sequenced was blood. These receptors were obtained from a woman aged 60 to 75 with Graves' ophthalmopathy. The CDR3 runs from the conserved cysteine through the conserved F or W. The D gene is left open where the match is weak. Size is stated for part of the rows, as once, few or many counts, or as a class when the clone is expanded.

size: few
J: TRBJ2-1
V: TRBV28
D: TRBD2
DNA: TGTGCCAGCAGTCGGGCTAGCGGGAGCTACAATGAGCAGTTCTTC
CDR3: CASSRASGSYNEQFF

size: once
J: TRBJ1-6
V: TRBV5-4
D: -
DNA: TGTGCCAGCAGCCAAGAGACCCCAGCCTATAATTCACCCCTCCACTTT
CDR3: CASSQETPAYNSPLHF

size: few
J: TRBJ1-2
V: TRBV29-1
D: -
DNA: TGCAGCGTTGCCCTGGCCGCCAACCGGACCTTC
CDR3: CSVALAANRTF

size: many
J: TRBJ1-6
V: TRBV12-5
D: -
DNA: TGTGCTAGTGGTTTGGGTGGGTACGTCGGTTCACCCCTCCACTTT
CDR3: CASGLGGYVGSPLHF

size: -
J: TRBJ1-5
V: TRBV19
D: TRBD1
DNA: TGTGCCAGTAGTTCTAGGACAGGGTATCAGCCCCAGCATTTT
CDR3: CASSSRTGYQPQHF

size: -
J: TRBJ2-3
V: TRBV7-2
D: TRBD2
DNA: TGTGCCAGCAGCCCCGCTGGACTAGCAGATACGCAGTATTTT
CDR3: CASSPAGLADTQYF

size: many
J: TRBJ2-7
V: TRBV29-1
D: -
DNA: TGCAGCGTTGAAGATATTTCTGCCAGAAATTACGAGCAGTACTTC
CDR3: CSVEDISARNYEQYF

size: -
J: TRBJ2-7
V: TRBV2
D: TRBD1
DNA: TGTGCCAGCACCAAAACAGGGGCGAGCTCCTACGAGCAGTACTTC
CDR3: CASTKTGASSYEQYF

size: many
J: TRBJ1-1
V: TRBV29-1
D: -
DNA: TGCAGCGTCCGGAGCTTCGGACAGTTGAACACTGAAGCTTTCTTT
CDR3: CSVRSFGQLNTEAFF

size: many
J: TRBJ1-2
V: TRBV28
D: TRBD1
DNA: TGTGCCAGCAAAACAGGGGGGGGCGCGGACTATGGCTACACCTTC
CDR3: CASKTGGGADYGYTF

size: -
J: TRBJ1-3
V: TRBV7-9
D: -
DNA: TGTGCCAGCAGCTTAAAGGGTCCGGGAAACACCATATATTTT
CDR3: CASSLKGPGNTIYF

size: -
J: TRBJ2-3
V: TRBV9
D: -
DNA: TGTGCCAGCAGCGCCGGCATGGGAGATACGCAGTATTTT
CDR3: CASSAGMGDTQYF

size: many
J: TRBJ1-4
V: TRBV2
D: -
DNA: TGTGCCAGCAGTGAATTTCGAGGGGGAGGTGAAAAACTGTTTTTT
CDR3: CASSEFRGGGEKLFF

size: -
J: TRBJ2-7
V: TRBV11-2
D: -
DNA: TGTGCCAGCTCACCCCCCGCACTGGGCGGGAACTCCTACGAGCAGTACTTC
CDR3: CASSPPALGGNSYEQYF

size: once
J: TRBJ2-2
V: TRBV27
D: -
DNA: TGTGCCAGCCGGGGACTCCTGAACACCGGGGAGCTGTTTTTT
CDR3: CASRGLLNTGELFF

size: many
J: TRBJ2-7
V: TRBV6-1
D: -
DNA: TGTGCCAGCAGTGAAGCTCTGGACTGGCGCGAGCAGTACTTC
CDR3: CASSEALDWREQYF

size: -
J: TRBJ2-7
V: TRBV20-1
D: TRBD2
DNA: TGCAGCCACGGACTAGCGGCGACCTACGAGCAGTACTTC
CDR3: CSHGLAATYEQYF

size: many
J: TRBJ2-7
V: TRBV3-1
D: -
DNA: TGTGCCAGCAGCCACTCAGGGGCCAGGGGATACTCCTACGAGCAGTACTTC
CDR3: CASSHSGARGYSYEQYF

size: many
J: TRBJ2-3
V: TRBV20-1
D: TRBD2
DNA: TGCAGTGCTAGGATGGCGGGAGGCCGGGGCGTGGATACGCAGTATTTT
CDR3: CSARMAGGRGVDTQYF

size: -
J: TRBJ2-6
V: TRBV19
D: -
DNA: TGTGCCAGTAGCCCGCTGGGCCAGGGGAGCTCTGGGGCCAACGTCCTGAATTTC
CDR3: CASSPLGQGSSGANVLNF

size: -
J: TRBJ2-5
V: TRBV5-1
D: -
DNA: TGCGCCAGCAGCGACGGACAGCCCACACTGTTGTACTTC
CDR3: CASSDGQPTLLYF

size: few
J: TRBJ2-2
V: TRBV6-1
D: TRBD2
DNA: TGTGCCAGCAGACTAGCGGTGGAACCCGGGGAGCTGTTTTTT
CDR3: CASRLAVEPGELFF

size: -
J: TRBJ1-4
V: TRBV25-1
D: TRBD1
DNA: TGTGCCAGCAGAGGGGACAGGGAAGATGAAAAACTGTTTTTT
CDR3: CASRGDREDEKLFF

size: few
J: TRBJ2-7
V: TRBV20-1
D: TRBD2
DNA: TGCAGTGCTAGGGGAGCGGGAGGGTTTATCGAGCAGTACTTC
CDR3: CSARGAGGFIEQYF

size: -
J: TRBJ2-6
V: TRBV19
D: -
DNA: TGTGCCAGTAGTATTGACTCCTCGCCGGGAGGGGCCAACGTCCTGACTTTC
CDR3: CASSIDSSPGGANVLTF

size: many
J: TRBJ2-1
V: TRBV30
D: TRBD2
DNA: TGTGCCTGGAGTGTACGTGGGAGGGCCGTCTATGAGCAGTTCTTC
CDR3: CAWSVRGRAVYEQFF

size: many
J: TRBJ2-1
V: TRBV28
D: TRBD2
DNA: TGTGCCAGCAGTTTGCCGGGAGGTCTCAATGAGCAGTTCTTC
CDR3: CASSLPGGLNEQFF